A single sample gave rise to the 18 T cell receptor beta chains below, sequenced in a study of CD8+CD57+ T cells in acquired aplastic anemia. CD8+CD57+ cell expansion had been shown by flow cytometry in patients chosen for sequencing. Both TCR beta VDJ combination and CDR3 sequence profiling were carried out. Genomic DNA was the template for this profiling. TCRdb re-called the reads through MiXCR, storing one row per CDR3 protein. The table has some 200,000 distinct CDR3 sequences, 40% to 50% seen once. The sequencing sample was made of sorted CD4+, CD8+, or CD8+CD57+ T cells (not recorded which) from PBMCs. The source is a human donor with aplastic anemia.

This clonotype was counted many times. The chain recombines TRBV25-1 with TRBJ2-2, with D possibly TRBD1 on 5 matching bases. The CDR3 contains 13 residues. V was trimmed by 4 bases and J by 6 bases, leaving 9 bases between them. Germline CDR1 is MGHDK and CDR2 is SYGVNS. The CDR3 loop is CASSGPGSGELFF. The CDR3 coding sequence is TGTGCCAGCAGTGGCCCAGGGTCCGGGGAGCTGTTTTTT.

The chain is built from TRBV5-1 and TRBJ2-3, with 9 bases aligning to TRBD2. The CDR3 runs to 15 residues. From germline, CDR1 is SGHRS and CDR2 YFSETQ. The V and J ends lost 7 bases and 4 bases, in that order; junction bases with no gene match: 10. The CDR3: CASEPSGAKSDTQYF. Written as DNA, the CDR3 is TGCGCCAGCGAGCCTAGCGGGGCTAAGTCAGATACGCAGTATTTT. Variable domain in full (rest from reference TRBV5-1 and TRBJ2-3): KAGVTQTPRYLIKTRGQQVTLSCSPISGHRSVSWYQQTPGQGLQFLFEYFSETQRNKGNFPGRFSGRQFSNSRSEMNVSTLELGDSALYLCASEPSGAKSDTQYFGPGTRLTVL.

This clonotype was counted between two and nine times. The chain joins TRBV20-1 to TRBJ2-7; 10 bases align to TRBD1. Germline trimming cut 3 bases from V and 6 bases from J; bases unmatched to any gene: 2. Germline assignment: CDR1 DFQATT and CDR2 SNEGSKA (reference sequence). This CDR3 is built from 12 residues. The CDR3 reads CSARWTGGEQYF. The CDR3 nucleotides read TGCAGTGCTAGGTGGACAGGGGGCGAGCAGTACTTC.

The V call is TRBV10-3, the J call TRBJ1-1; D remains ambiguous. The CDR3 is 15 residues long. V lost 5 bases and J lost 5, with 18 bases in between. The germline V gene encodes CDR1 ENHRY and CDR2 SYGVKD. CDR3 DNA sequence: TGTGCCATCAGTAACTCAGGAACGGGTAATACTGAAGCTTTCTTT. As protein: CAISNSGTGNTEAFF.

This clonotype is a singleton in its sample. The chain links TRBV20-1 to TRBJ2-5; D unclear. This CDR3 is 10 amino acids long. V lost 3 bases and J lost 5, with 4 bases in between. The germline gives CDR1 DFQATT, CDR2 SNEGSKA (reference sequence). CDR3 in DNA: TGCAGTGCTAGTCTGGAGACCCAGTACTTC. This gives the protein CSASLETQYF.

Here the CDR3 reads CASSSNQPQHF. The CDR3 region has the DNA TGTGCCAGTAGTAGCAATCAGCCCCAGCATTTT. The J gene is TRBJ1-5, the V gene TRBV19; unclear D gene. Germline V CDR1 and CDR2: LNHDA, SQIVND (reference sequence). The CDR3 runs to 11 residues. V shed 4 bases and J shed 2 bases, with 0 bases lying between them. Looking up the rest from reference TRBV19 and TRBJ1-5 gives the full variable domain: DGGITQSPKYLFRKEGQNVTLSCEQNLNHDAMYWYRQDPGQGLRLIYYSQIVNDFQKGDIAEGYSVSREKKESFPLTVTSAQKNPTAFYLCASSSNQPQHFGDGTRLSIL.

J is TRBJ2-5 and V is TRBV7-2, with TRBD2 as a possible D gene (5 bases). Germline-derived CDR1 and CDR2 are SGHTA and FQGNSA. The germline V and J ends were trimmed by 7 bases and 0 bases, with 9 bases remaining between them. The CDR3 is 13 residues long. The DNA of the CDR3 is TGTGCCAGCAAGCGAGGGAACCAAGAGACCCAGTACTTC. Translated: CASKRGNQETQYF.

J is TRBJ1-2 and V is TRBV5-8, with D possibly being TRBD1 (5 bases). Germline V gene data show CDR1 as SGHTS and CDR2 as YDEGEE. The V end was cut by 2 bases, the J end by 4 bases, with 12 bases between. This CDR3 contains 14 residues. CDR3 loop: CASSFLGAGYGYTF. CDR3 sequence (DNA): TGTGCCAGCAGCTTCTTAGGGGCAGGCTATGGCTACACCTTC.

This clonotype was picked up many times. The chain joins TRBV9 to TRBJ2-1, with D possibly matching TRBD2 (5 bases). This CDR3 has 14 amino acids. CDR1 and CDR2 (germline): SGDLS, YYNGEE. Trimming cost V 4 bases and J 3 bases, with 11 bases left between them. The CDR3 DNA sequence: TGTGCCAGCAGCCCTCTAGGAGGCTACAATGAGCAGTTCTTC. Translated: CASSPLGGYNEQFF.

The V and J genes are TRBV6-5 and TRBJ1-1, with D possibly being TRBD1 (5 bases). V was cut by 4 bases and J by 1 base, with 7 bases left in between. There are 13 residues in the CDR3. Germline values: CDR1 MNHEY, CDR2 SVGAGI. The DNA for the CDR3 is TGTGCCAGCAGTTGGGGGGGGAACACTGAAGCTTTCTTT. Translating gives CASSWGGNTEAFF.

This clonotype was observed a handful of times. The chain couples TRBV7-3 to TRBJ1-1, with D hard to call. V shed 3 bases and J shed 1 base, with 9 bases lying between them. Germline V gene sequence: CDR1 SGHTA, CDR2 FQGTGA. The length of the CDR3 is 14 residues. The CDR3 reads CASSLDGANTEAFF. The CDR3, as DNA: TGTGCCAGCAGCTTGGACGGAGCGAACACTGAAGCTTTCTTT.

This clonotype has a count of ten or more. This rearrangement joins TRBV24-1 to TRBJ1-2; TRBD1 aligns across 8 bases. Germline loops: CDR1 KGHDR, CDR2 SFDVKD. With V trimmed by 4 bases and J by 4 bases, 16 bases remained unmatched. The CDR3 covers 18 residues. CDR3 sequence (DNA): TGTGCCACCAGTGACTGGCGGCAGGGGGCCCCCCTAGGCTATGGCTACACCTTC. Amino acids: CATSDWRQGAPLGYGYTF.

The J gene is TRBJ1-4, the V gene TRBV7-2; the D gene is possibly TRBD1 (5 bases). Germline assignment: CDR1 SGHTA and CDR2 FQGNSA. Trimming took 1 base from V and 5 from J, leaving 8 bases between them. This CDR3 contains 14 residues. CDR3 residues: CASSLVRGNEKLFF. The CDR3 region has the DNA TGTGCCAGCAGCTTAGTCCGGGGGAATGAAAAACTGTTTTTT.

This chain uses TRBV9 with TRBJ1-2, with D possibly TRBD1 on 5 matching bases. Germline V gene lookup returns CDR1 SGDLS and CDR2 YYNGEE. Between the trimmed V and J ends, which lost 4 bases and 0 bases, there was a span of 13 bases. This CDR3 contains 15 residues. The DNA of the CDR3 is TGTGCCAGCAGCACGCAGGGCCTCCCTAACTATGGCTACACCTTC. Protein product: CASSTQGLPNYGYTF.

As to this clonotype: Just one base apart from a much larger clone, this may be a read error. The CDR3 DNA sequence: TGCGCCAGCAGACAAGAGGAAGCAGCTGAAAAACTGTTTTTT. The encoded protein is CASRQEEAAEKLFF. This chain connects TRBV4-1 to TRBJ1-4; D remains unclear. The CDR3 covers 14 residues. The germline V gene has CDR1 MGHRA and CDR2 YSYEKL.

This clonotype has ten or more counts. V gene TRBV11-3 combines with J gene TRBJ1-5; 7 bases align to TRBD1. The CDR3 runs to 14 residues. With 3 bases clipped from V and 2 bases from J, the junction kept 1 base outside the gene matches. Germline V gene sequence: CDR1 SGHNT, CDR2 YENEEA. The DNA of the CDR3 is TGTGCCAGCAGCTTCGACAGGGGCAATCAGCCCCAGCATTTT. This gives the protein CASSFDRGNQPQHF.

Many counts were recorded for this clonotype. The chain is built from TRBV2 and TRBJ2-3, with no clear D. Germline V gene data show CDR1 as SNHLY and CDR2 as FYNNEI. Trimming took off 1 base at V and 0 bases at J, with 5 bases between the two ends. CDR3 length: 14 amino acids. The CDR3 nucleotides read TGTGCCAGCAGTGAAGTACCTAGCACAGATACGCAGTATTTT. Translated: CASSEVPSTDTQYF.

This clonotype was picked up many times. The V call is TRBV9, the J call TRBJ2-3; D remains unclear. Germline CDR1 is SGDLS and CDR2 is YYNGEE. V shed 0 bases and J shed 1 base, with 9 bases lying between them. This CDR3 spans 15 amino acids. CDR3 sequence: CASSVGVEGTDTQYF. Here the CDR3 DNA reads TGTGCCAGCAGCGTAGGGGTTGAGGGCACAGATACGCAGTATTTT.